Listed below are T cell receptor beta chains from one sample, sequenced in a study of metastatic and nonmetastatic thyroid tumors. With MiXCR, TCRdb reprocessed the PCR reads. The repertoire consists of 25,000 to 35,000 clones, with 3.5% to 5% occurring once and the leading ten covering roughly 21%. The sample comprised blood. These receptors all stem from a female donor with papillary thyroid cancer or a benign thyroid nodule (not recorded which). Some clones in this sample may be carry-over from other donors' samples. The CDR3 runs from the conserved cysteine through the conserved F or W. The D gene is left open where the match is weak. Rows give clone size only sometimes, using once, few, many, or a class for an expanded clone.

size	D	V	J	CDR3	DNA
few	TRBD2	TRBV27	TRBJ2-7	CASSLDFEVRLAGERGHEQYF	TGTGCCAGCAGTCTCGACTTCGAGGTCCGACTAGCGGGAGAACGAGGCCACGAGCAGTACTTC
-	-	TRBV27	TRBJ1-5	CASNPVYDSNQPQHF	TGTGCCAGCAATCCCGTTTATGATAGCAATCAGCCCCAGCATTTT
few	-	TRBV6-2/TRBV6-3	TRBJ1-5	CASSLQTNQPQHF	TGTGCCAGCAGTTTACAGACGAATCAGCCCCAGCATTTT
-	-	TRBV7-9	TRBJ2-1	CASSYRGGEQFF	TGTGCCAGCAGCTACAGGGGGGGTGAGCAGTTCTTC
many	-	TRBV19	TRBJ1-2	CASSREQNYGYTF	TGTGCCAGTAGTAGGGAACAAAACTATGGCTACACCTTC
few	TRBD1	TRBV28	TRBJ1-1	CASSLLGQVESFF	TGTGCCAGCAGTTTACTTGGACAGGTGGAATCTTTCTTT
few	-	TRBV6-1	TRBJ2-3	CASSPGQTERATQYF	TGTGCCAGCAGCCCAGGACAGACGGAGAGGGCTACGCAGTATTTT
many	-	TRBV2	TRBJ2-3	CASKGRYYLSTDTQYF	TGTGCCAGCAAAGGGAGGTACTATCTTAGCACAGATACGCAGTATTTT
medium-sized	-	TRBV28	TRBJ2-7	CASSFHGRPYEQYF	TGTGCCAGCAGTTTCCACGGCAGACCCTACGAGCAGTACTTC
few	-	TRBV6-1	TRBJ1-5	CASSDRGIDQPQHF	TGTGCCAGCAGTGACAGGGGCATCGATCAGCCCCAGCATTTT
many	TRBD1	TRBV5-1	TRBJ2-5	CASSLDRGRETQYF	TGCGCCAGCAGCTTAGACAGGGGGCGAGAGACCCAGTACTTC
few	-	TRBV20-1	TRBJ2-3	CSARAGASDTQYF	TGCAGTGCTAGAGCGGGAGCGTCAGATACGCAGTATTTT
many	-	TRBV3-1	TRBJ1-3	CASRQRGAGNTIYF	TGTGCCAGCAGACAAAGGGGAGCAGGAAACACCATATATTTT
few	-	TRBV24-1	TRBJ2-2	CATSDFEGLNTGELFF	TGTGCCACCAGTGATTTCGAAGGGCTTAACACCGGGGAGCTGTTTTTT
few	TRBD2	TRBV12-3/TRBV12-4	TRBJ2-3	CASSPLAGPTDTQYF	TGTGCCAGCAGTCCACTAGCGGGCCCCACAGATACGCAGTATTTT
few	-	TRBV11-2	TRBJ2-5	CASSLNRETQYF	TGTGCCAGCAGTCTCAATCGGGAGACCCAGTACTTC
-	TRBD2	TRBV5-1	TRBJ2-1	CASSLGTSGGWNEQFF	TGCGCCAGCAGCTTGGGGACTAGCGGGGGGTGGAATGAGCAGTTCTTC
few	-	TRBV7-2	TRBJ2-7	CASSLGEAGEQYF	TGTGCCAGCAGTTTAGGGGAGGCCGGCGAGCAGTACTTC
-	-	TRBV5-1	TRBJ1-5	CASSPTVNQPQHF	TGCGCCAGCAGCCCTACCGTAAATCAGCCCCAGCATTTT
many	TRBD2	TRBV5-4	TRBJ2-3	CASSLAGRGTDTQYF	TGTGCCAGCAGCTTGGCCGGGCGGGGGACAGATACGCAGTATTTT
many	-	TRBV10-3	TRBJ2-5	CATTGSGQETQYF	TGTGCCACAACAGGGTCGGGTCAAGAGACCCAGTACTTC
-	TRBD1	TRBV20-1	TRBJ1-2	CSARETGGQVNGYTF	TGCAGTGCTAGAGAAACGGGTGGACAGGTTAATGGCTACACCTTC
many	-	TRBV7-3	TRBJ2-3	CASSPRGTDTQYF	TGTGCCAGCAGCCCGCGAGGAACAGATACGCAGTATTTT
few	-	TRBV20-1	TRBJ2-7	CSAPGYTVYEQYF	TGCAGTGCCCCGGGTTATACTGTGTACGAGCAGTACTTC
many	-	TRBV7-9	TRBJ2-5	CASRRGYGETQYF	TGTGCCAGCAGACGAGGGTACGGGGAGACCCAGTACTTC
-	-	TRBV27	TRBJ1-2	CASSLFGGGSLGGYTF	TGTGCCAGCAGTTTATTTGGGGGAGGTTCCCTGGGTGGCTACACCTTC
-	-	TRBV24-1	TRBJ2-7	CATSDLSGEQYF	TGTGCCACCAGTGATTTGTCGGGGGAGCAGTACTTC
many	TRBD2	TRBV30	TRBJ2-7	CAWSGLAEEQYF	TGTGCCTGGAGTGGACTAGCGGAAGAGCAGTACTTC
once	-	TRBV5-6	TRBJ2-5	CASISPRGSETQYF	TGTGCCAGCATCTCCCCTCGAGGATCAGAGACCCAGTACTTC
-	-	TRBV2	TRBJ2-7	CSSSVSGAYEQYF	TGTTCCAGCAGTGTATCGGGGGCCTACGAGCAGTACTTC
many	TRBD2	TRBV7-8	TRBJ2-7	CASSRLLAGGYEQYF	TGTGCCAGCAGCCGACTTCTAGCGGGAGGCTATGAGCAGTACTTC
medium-sized	TRBD2	TRBV6-5	TRBJ2-1	CASSYFGTGGNEQFF	TGTGCCAGCAGTTACTTTGGGACGGGAGGGAATGAGCAGTTCTTC
many	-	TRBV20-1	TRBJ2-6	CSARTPGANVLTF	TGCAGTGCTAGGACCCCTGGGGCCAACGTCCTGACTTTC
few	TRBD1	TRBV28	TRBJ1-1	CASRTQGARGTEAFF	TGTGCCAGCAGAACACAGGGGGCGCGCGGCACTGAAGCTTTCTTT
-	TRBD1	TRBV20-1	TRBJ2-7	CSARDEGQGIYEQYF	TGCAGTGCTAGAGATGAGGGACAGGGTATCTACGAGCAGTACTTC
many	-	TRBV6-5	TRBJ1-1	CASRPYLGNTEAFF	TGTGCCAGCAGACCTTATCTGGGGAACACTGAAGCTTTCTTT
few	TRBD1	TRBV4-1	TRBJ1-2	CASSQKQGDGYTF	TGCGCCAGCAGCCAGAAACAGGGGGACGGCTACACCTTC
few	-	TRBV20-1	TRBJ2-1	CSARGGSGFYNEQFF	TGCAGTGCTAGAGGGGGTAGCGGTTTCTACAATGAGCAGTTCTTC
-	-	TRBV7-2	TRBJ1-3	CASSLDLRFSGNTIYF	TGTGCCAGCAGCTTAGACCTGAGGTTCTCTGGAAACACCATATATTTT
few	-	TRBV20-1	TRBJ1-3	CSGVFGNTIYF	TGCAGCGGGGTGTTTGGAAACACCATATATTTT
-	-	TRBV19	TRBJ2-2	CASSTLFTGELFF	TGTGCCAGTAGTACCCTATTCACCGGGGAGCTGTTTTTT
many	-	TRBV6-1	TRBJ2-7	CASSEFQVGSYEQYF	TGTGCCAGCAGTGAATTCCAGGTAGGCTCCTACGAGCAGTACTTC
few	-	TRBV20-1	TRBJ1-5	CSATPRSGDPQHF	TGCAGTGCTACGCCCAGGTCGGGAGACCCCCAGCATTTT
-	-	TRBV6-1	TRBJ2-7	CASSQTPYYEQYF	TGTGCCAGCAGCCAGACTCCGTACTACGAGCAGTACTTC
many	TRBD2	TRBV7-3	TRBJ2-7	CASSLWLAGPPLYEQYF	TGTGCCAGCAGCTTGTGGCTAGCGGGTCCCCCCCTCTACGAGCAGTACTTC
-	-	TRBV27	TRBJ2-2	CASSLCRADGELFF	TGTGCCAGCAGTTTGTGCAGGGCGGACGGGGAGCTGTTTTTT
many	-	TRBV27	TRBJ1-3	CASSAQRGNTIYF	TGTGCCAGCAGCGCGCAGCGTGGAAACACCATATATTTT
many	-	TRBV29-1	TRBJ2-7	CSVGWGSGSREQYF	TGCAGCGTTGGTTGGGGGTCAGGGTCCCGGGAGCAGTACTTC
many	-	TRBV20-1	TRBJ1-2	CSAKGVGCYGYTF	TGCAGTGCTAAGGGGGTTGGGTGCTATGGCTACACCTTC
many	TRBD2	TRBV11-3	TRBJ2-5	CASSLLAGRETQYF	TGTGCCAGCAGCTTACTAGCGGGTCGAGAGACCCAGTACTTC
few	-	TRBV7-3	TRBJ2-2	CASSLRGGTGELFF	TGTGCCAGCAGCTTAAGAGGAGGCACCGGGGAGCTGTTTTTT